The sequence of this T cell receptor (beta chain) was determined in a study of blood T cell repertoires in COVID-19. Trimming took 6 bases from V and 4 from J; bases not matched to a gene: 8. Germline V gene sequence: CDR1 MNHNY, CDR2 SVGAGI (reference sequence). This CDR3 region has 15 residues. The table came from immunoSEQ multiplex PCR; TCRdb's copy has only in-frame clones and leaves some out. The table lists 180,000 or so clones, about 80% of them singletons, with 8% to 13% in the top ten. The sequencing input was PBMCs or T cells enriched from blood (not recorded which). This chain connects TRBV6-6 to TRBJ1-5, with 8 bases fitting TRBD1. This TCR came from a man aged 45 to 65 who had recovered from COVID-19. In DNA, the CDR3 is TGTGCCAGCAGCTCTCAGGGGGCAGCGAATCAGCCCCAGCATTTT. Amino acid sequence: CASSSQGAANQPQHF.